What follows are 8 T cell receptor beta chains derived from one specimen sequenced in a study of cytomegalovirus exposure and HLA in healthy donors. The PCR had 60 Vbeta and 13 Jbeta primers. Sequenced by immunoSEQ multiplex PCR; TCRdb stores in-frame clones only, minus some. This sample yields 95,000 to 150,000 clones, of which under 85% are seen a single time; around 9.1% belongs to the top ten. The specimen was PBMCs. The receptors derive from a woman between 45 and 65 years old in good health and CMV-seropositive.

This clone was counted between two and nine times. This chain connects TRBV4-1 to TRBJ1-5; 9 bases are a match to TRBD1. V shed 5 bases, J shed 4 bases, and the junction held 6 bases outside the gene matches. Germline V lookup: CDR1 MGHRA, CDR2 YSYEKL. The CDR3 extends over 15 amino acids. The CDR3 reads CASSWTGEMNQPQHF. In DNA form, the CDR3 reads TGCGCCAGCAGCTGGACAGGGGAAATGAATCAGCCCCAGCATTTT.

This chain connects TRBV4-3 to TRBJ1-2; TRBD1 agrees at 10 bases. Germline V lookup: CDR1 LGHNA, CDR2 YSLEER. Trimming at V came to 0 bases and at J to 7 bases, leaving 11 bases not matched to a gene. The CDR3 loop spans 17 amino acids. This CDR3 reads CASSQDRRTGGVTGYTF. In nucleotides, the CDR3 is TGCGCCAGCAGCCAAGATCGCAGGACAGGGGGAGTTACTGGCTACACCTTC.

The V call is TRBV9, the J call TRBJ1-1; D remains unclear. The germline V gene has CDR1 SGDLS and CDR2 YYNGEE. V was shortened by 4 bases and J by 4 bases, with 14 bases between the two germline ends. The CDR3 has 14 amino acids. CDR3 residues: CASSPAGGGTEAFF. Here the CDR3 DNA reads TGTGCCAGCAGCCCCGCCGGTGGAGGCACTGAAGCTTTCTTT.

J is TRBJ2-7 and V is TRBV5-8; TRBD1 agrees at 7 bases. CDR3 length: 16 residues. Per germline, CDR1 SGHTS and CDR2 YDEGEE. With V trimmed by 1 base and J by 3 bases, 10 bases remained unmatched. The chain's CDR3 is CASSLWSGQAVYEQYF. CDR3 nucleotides: TGTGCCAGCAGCTTGTGGTCCGGACAGGCGGTCTACGAGCAGTACTTC.

The rearrangement joins TRBV7-2 to TRBJ2-5; 8 positions agree with TRBD2. V was pared by 6 bases and J by 2 bases, with 5 bases of the junction left unmatched. Germline values: CDR1 SGHTA, CDR2 FQGNSA. This CDR3 contains 14 residues. The CDR3 loop reads CASSFSGEQETQYF. CDR3 nucleotides: TGTGCCAGCAGTTTTAGCGGGGAACAAGAGACCCAGTACTTC. The full variable domain, rest sourced from reference TRBV7-2 and TRBJ2-5, is GAGVSQSPSNKVTEKGKDVELRCDPISGHTALYWYRQSLGQGLEFLIYFQGNSAPDKSGLPSDRFSAERTGGSVSTLTIQRTQQEDSAVYLCASSFSGEQETQYFGPGTRLLVL.

The chain recombines TRBV9 with TRBJ2-1; D not resolved. CDR3 length equals 15 residues. V gave up 0 bases and J gave up 0 bases, with 7 bases separating them. CDR1 is SGDLS, CDR2 YYNGEE, per germline. The CDR3 DNA follows: TGTGCCAGCAGCGTAGCCCCCTCCTCCTACAATGAGCAGTTCTTC. It codes for CASSVAPSSYNEQFF.

The chain recombines TRBV11-2 with TRBJ2-5; TRBD2 matches at 7 bases. The trim removed 6 bases at V and 4 bases at J, leaving 17 bases unmatched. Germline-derived CDR1 and CDR2 are SGHAT and FQNNGV. The CDR3 is 17 residues long. As DNA, the CDR3 is TGTGCCAGCAGGCCCTCACGGGAGGTTGCGAGCGGAGAGACCCAGTACTTC. Translating gives CASRPSREVASGETQYF.

This chain links TRBV4-1 with TRBJ2-3; the match to TRBD1 covers 8 bases. The CDR3 is 17 residues long. With V trimmed by 0 bases and J by 5 bases, 10 bases remained unmatched. CDR1 MGHRA and CDR2 YSYEKL come from the germline V gene. CDR3 loop: CASSQEVGTGRGDTQYF. DNA for the CDR3: TGCGCCAGCAGCCAAGAAGTGGGGACAGGTAGGGGAGATACGCAGTATTTT.